This record looks at one T cell receptor beta chain sequence and its context. The assay was immunoSEQ multiplex PCR, and TCRdb's table has in-frame clones only and misses some. Counted here are about 440,000 clones, around 88% occurring once; the ten biggest clones make up about 4.5%. The sample is drawn from a study of blood T cell repertoires in COVID-19. Sequencing used peripheral blood. The TCR originated in a woman in her twenties or thirties with acute or convalescent COVID-19.

As DNA, the CDR3 is TGCGCCAGCAGTGAGTCGAGGGCAGGGGGCCGGGAGACCCAGTACTTC. The encoded protein is CASSESRAGGRETQYF. The chain has TRBV10-1 and TRBJ2-5, with TRBD1 matching 8 bases. Germline CDR1 reads WNHNN; CDR2 reads SYGVQD (reference sequence). Germline trimming cut 0 bases from V and 5 bases from J; bases unmatched to any gene: 8. This CDR3 is built from 16 residues.